This paragraph reports one TCR beta chain. Its antigen remains unknown. The sample originates from a study of cytomegalovirus exposure and HLA in healthy donors. This CDR3 contains 15 residues. Trimming took 4 bases from V and 0 from J, leaving 10 bases between them. Germline V gene sequence: CDR1 LGHNA, CDR2 YSLEER. Researchers ran the PCR with 60 Vbeta and 13 Jbeta primers. Original analysis: Per a later analysis, the number of unique TCR beta chains was approximately 80 million, of which some 10 million were shared. Here immunoSEQ multiplex PCR was the method, and the copy in TCRdb shows in-frame clones only, minus some. From that table come the V and J calls and clone size; the DNA was used to work out D and trimming. Seen in this sample are tens of thousands of clones; the ten most common clones hold 15%. The study's findings and limits: Trimming of TCR beta V- and J-genes showed a link, identified in a later analysis, to a missense DCLRE1C variant.

The chain employs TRBV4-3 and TRBJ2-1, with D perhaps TRBD1 (5 bases). The source material was PBMCs. This sequence originates from a boy aged 5 to 17 in good health and CMV-seronegative. DNA of the CDR3: TGCGCCAGCAGCCTAGAGGACAACTCCTACAATGAGCAGTTCTTC. It encodes CASSLEDNSYNEQFF.